Given below is one TCR beta chain in context. Its antigen is unknown. The PCR made use of 60 Vbeta and 13 Jbeta primers. Clones were read by immunoSEQ multiplex PCR, and TCRdb kept only the in-frame ones, dropping some. This table has fewer than 250,000 clones, approximately 80% appearing once. The data originate from a study of cytomegalovirus exposure and HLA in healthy donors. Turning to the study itself: Prior work identified 120 million or so unique TCR beta sequences in around 170 million T cells. General study points: An Asian-associated ancestry cluster reportedly showed fewer N-insertions than the approximately 600-donor mean in a later analysis. Cytomegalovirus status was reportedly diagnosed by the classifier with high sensitivity and specificity.

V was shortened by 4 bases and J by 0 bases, with 7 bases between the two germline ends. The CDR3 contains 15 residues. CDR1 and CDR2 (germline): SGHNT, YENEEA. The chain combines TRBV11-3 with TRBJ2-6, with D maybe TRBD1 (6 bases). The source is a woman aged 40-49 years in good health and CMV-seronegative. Input material: PBMCs. The CDR3 here is CASSYRASGANVLTF. Here the CDR3 DNA reads TGTGCCAGCAGCTACAGGGCCTCTGGGGCCAACGTCCTGACTTTC.